A selection of T cell receptor beta chains follows, all from one sample in a study of blood T cell repertoires in COVID-19. The data were produced by immunoSEQ multiplex PCR, yet TCRdb's version contains in-frame clones alone and is incomplete. The sample carries 200,000 or so clones, just under 85% recorded once. The sample taken for sequencing was peripheral blood. Receptor source: a man aged 55 to 70 with COVID-19, enrolled during active disease. CDR3s include the opening cysteine and the closing phenylalanine or tryptophan. A clone size is listed for some rows: how often the clone was seen (once, few, many), or a class if it is expanded.

NA TRBV10-2 CASRRTGKNSPLHF
NA TRBV29-1 CSVEGTGTNEKLFF
NA TRBV9 CASSGGGRTGTNSPLHF
NA TRBV30 CAWSPESNQPQHF
few TRBV5-4 CASSLDKNYGYTF
once TRBV28 CASSPEGLYNEQFF
NA TRBV19 CASSSRRRDTEAFF
NA TRBV6-2/TRBV6-3 CASSYEGGSWDGYTF
NA TRBV7-8 CASSLARNQPQHF
NA TRBV10-2 CASRDSSTEAFF
NA TRBV3-1/TRBV3-2 CASSPSRRGLIYGYTF
NA TRBV5-1 CASSYGQNTGELFF
NA TRBV19 CASSIPGLAGGGEQYF
NA TRBV7-6 CASSLGPTGGGQPQHF
few TRBV4-3 CASSQRTGAEGYTF
NA TRBV5-1 CASSIAPGQGADEQFF
once TRBV19 CASQTSGRVGTGELFF
NA TRBV19 CASSRGGDTEAFF
NA TRBV29-1 CSAAYRDQGPQHF
NA TRBV28 CASSSLTASNQPQHF
once TRBV7-3 CASSQSSGLNEKLFF
NA TRBV19 CASSGPGQNYGYTF
NA TRBV12-3/TRBV12-4 CASSPNHNEQFF
NA TRBV18 CASSGQGAPTEAFF
NA TRBV4-1 CASSQGQSNQPQHF
few TRBV7-2 CASSRGGGREKLFF
NA TRBV20-1 CSASLGRVNEKLFF
NA TRBV15 CATSRTSGVGNTIYF
once TRBV5-6 CASSPQVYNEQFF
NA TRBV28 CASNSLGTREHEQYF
NA TRBV5-3 CAGRRRGDQPQHF
NA TRBV9 CASSVASSGANSGNTIYF
NA TRBV7-2 CASSARRGNTEAFF
NA TRBV7-9 CASSSQIGNEKLFF
NA TRBV5-1 CASSFITQGAEAFF
NA TRBV30 CAWSVGLAGVGRETQYF
NA TRBV7-9 CASSYGSGGEKLFF
few TRBV5-1 CASSTGERSNQPQHF
NA TRBV7-2 CASSYRTGGNYGCTF
NA TRBV5-1 CASSLKTATANSPLHF
NA TRBV20-1 CSASWAVDPYEQYF
NA TRBV27 CASSLAPGTRKNEQYF
NA TRBV25-1 CASSEGDSLDTDTQYF
NA TRBV18 CASSLEQGITYEQYF
NA TRBV30 CAWSVPTGLPEAFF
NA TRBV19 CASSNPGLYNEQFF
once TRBV6-5 CASRGGSWEGYTF
NA TRBV12-3/TRBV12-4 CASKSESEAFF
NA TRBV7-9 CASSLEINTEAFF
NA TRBV7-9 CASSLGSVRAGELFF
NA TRBV3-1/TRBV3-2 CASSDTGQLAKNIQYF
NA TRBV19 CASSRTSGSRETQYF
NA TRBV19 CASSTGGGTGELFF
once TRBV7-6 CASSLAQAGVINTGELFF
NA TRBV19 CASSMRGNQPQHF
NA TRBV12-3/TRBV12-4 CASSLRSTDTQYF
few TRBV19 CASREQGRSGNTIYF
NA TRBV18 CASSLLTGRQNSGANVLTF